The 25 T cell receptor beta chains below come from one sample, sequenced in a study of blood T cell repertoires in COVID-19. TCRdb's table, derived via immunoSEQ multiplex PCR, lists solely in-frame clones and lacks some. The sample carries roughly 180,000 clones, under 90% recorded once. Material for sequencing was peripheral blood. The receptors stem from a woman of 80 years or more with active or convalescent COVID-19.

J is TRBJ2-7 and V is TRBV3-1 (or the pseudogene TRBV3-2); 8 bases fit TRBD1. The germline CDR1 and CDR2 sequences are LGHDT and YNNKEL (reference sequence). Trimming cost V 1 base and J 7 bases; bases outside gene matches: 6. This CDR3 has 14 amino acids. The CDR3 region is CASSQAGGEGEQYF. The CDR3 DNA follows: TGTGCCAGCAGCCAAGCAGGGGGCGAGGGAGAGCAGTACTTC.

The chain recombines TRBV6-1 with TRBJ1-2, with D hard to call. Between the trimmed V and J ends, which lost 2 bases and 4 bases, there was a span of 8 bases. CDR1 is MNHNS, CDR2 SASEGT, per germline. The CDR3 extends over 13 amino acids. CDR3 bases: TGTGCCAGCAGTGAACAACTCCCCTATGGCTACACCTTC. Encoded protein: CASSEQLPYGYTF.

V is TRBV20-1 and J is TRBJ2-7, with D uncertain. This CDR3 has 11 amino acids. V lost 6 bases and J lost 13, with 19 bases in between. CDR1 and CDR2 from the germline V gene are DFQATT and SNEGSKA (reference sequence). The CDR3 is CSAMENRFVYF. Here the CDR3 DNA reads TGCAGTGCCATGGAAAACAGATTCGTTTACTTC.

The V gene is TRBV19, the J gene TRBJ1-2, with D possibly TRBD1 on 5 matching bases. The CDR3 has 15 amino acids. V was shortened by 4 bases and J by 0 bases, with 12 bases between the two germline ends. Germline V gene sequence: CDR1 LNHDA, CDR2 SQIVND (reference sequence). As DNA, the CDR3 is TGTGCCAGTAGTAGGACGGCGGGGCCTAACTATGGCTACACCTTC. Encoded protein: CASSRTAGPNYGYTF.

This clone was detected only once. The rearrangement links TRBV7-6 to TRBJ1-1; the D gene is possibly TRBD1 (6 bases). V lost 3 bases to trimming and J lost 1 base, with 12 bases between them. This CDR3 has 15 amino acids. Per the germline V gene, CDR1 is SGHVS and CDR2 is FNYEAQ. CDR3 coding DNA: TGTGCCAGCAGCTTGCGGCAGGGGTCGAACACTGAAGCTTTCTTT. It specifies CASSLRQGSNTEAFF.

This chain joins TRBV28 and TRBJ2-5; 9 bases fit TRBD1. The CDR3 contains 15 residues. CDR1 is MDHEN, CDR2 SYDVKM, per germline. Unmatched junction bases numbered 10, after V lost 6 bases and J lost 5 bases. In DNA form, the CDR3 reads TGTGCCAGCAGGCTCCCGGGACAGGGTTTTGAGACCCAGTACTTC. Encoded protein: CASRLPGQGFETQYF.

The chain carries TRBV5-4 and TRBJ1-2, with D maybe TRBD1 (5 bases). CDR1 and CDR2 (germline): SGHNT, YYREEE (reference sequence). This CDR3 comprises 14 residues. V lost 0 bases and J lost 2, with 8 bases in between. CDR3 sequence (DNA): TGTGCCAGCAGCTTGGAGGCAGGGAACTATGGCTACACCTTC. Translated, it gives CASSLEAGNYGYTF.

The chain couples TRBV6-5 to TRBJ2-3; D is possibly TRBD2 (5 bases). The CDR3 runs to 13 residues. Germline CDR1 is MNHEY and CDR2 is SVGAGI. The V end was cut by 5 bases, the J end by 3 bases, with 9 bases between. DNA for the CDR3: TGTGCCAGCAGTCTTCCGGGGACAGATACGCAGTATTTT. Its translation: CASSLPGTDTQYF.

The CDR3 sequence: CASSVRDEQYF. CDR3 sequence (DNA): TGCGCCAGCAGTGTTAGAGACGAGCAGTACTTC. This chain connects TRBV10-2 to TRBJ2-7; D remains ambiguous. The CDR3 spans 11 residues. Germline-derived CDR1 and CDR2 are WSHSY and SAAADI. V was shortened by 4 bases and J by 5 bases, with 6 bases between the two germline ends.

The gene calls are TRBV2 and TRBJ1-2; the match to TRBD1 covers 7 bases. The CDR3 contains 15 residues. The trim removed 5 bases at V and 6 bases at J, leaving 12 bases unmatched. Germline assignment: CDR1 SNHLY and CDR2 FYNNEI. CDR3 sequence reads: CASSPLTGTLDGYTF. The CDR3 nucleotides read TGTGCCAGCAGTCCGTTGACAGGGACCTTGGATGGCTACACCTTC.

V is TRBV5-4 and J is TRBJ2-1, with 11 bases lining up with TRBD2. Germline CDR1 reads SGHNT; CDR2 reads YYREEE (reference sequence). The length of the CDR3 is 15 residues. With 0 bases clipped from V and 9 bases from J, the junction kept 5 bases outside the gene matches. CDR3 protein: CASSLVLAGVGEQFF. The CDR3 nucleotides read TGTGCCAGCAGCTTGGTACTAGCGGGAGTTGGTGAGCAGTTCTTC.

This clone was observed a single time. The chain couples TRBV7-9 to TRBJ2-2; D may be TRBD2 (6 bases). The germline V gene encodes CDR1 SEHNR and CDR2 FQNEAQ (reference sequence). The CDR3 is 17 amino acids. V was clipped by 0 bases and J by 1 base, with 12 bases between them. The CDR3 is CASSLAWRDGNTGELFF. The CDR3 bases are TGTGCCAGCAGCTTAGCTTGGCGGGACGGGAACACCGGGGAGCTGTTTTTT. The full variable domain, in which reference TRBV7-9 and TRBJ2-2 provide the parts outside the CDR3, is DTGVSQNPRHKITKRGQNVTFRCDPISEHNRLYWYRQTLGQGPEFLTYFQNEAQLEKSRLLSDRFSAERPKGSFSTLEIQRTEQGDSAMYLCASSLAWRDGNTGELFFGEGSRLTVL.

The V call is TRBV5-4, the J call TRBJ2-6, with D possibly TRBD2 on 6 matching bases. The CDR3 contains 16 residues. Germline CDR1 and CDR2: SGHNT and YYREEE (reference sequence). V lost 0 bases, J lost 2 bases, and 9 bases lay in between. CDR3 DNA sequence: TGTGCCAGCAGCTTGGCCGGAGGGGCTGGGGCCAACGTCCTGACTTTC. Translation gives CASSLAGGAGANVLTF.

This chain connects TRBV7-3 to TRBJ2-6; D is unclear. Trimming shortened V by 3 bases and J by 4 bases, and 4 bases separated the two germline ends. CDR1 and CDR2 (germline): SGHTA, FQGTGA. The CDR3 totals 13 residues. CDR3 sequence reads: CASSFMGANVLTF. As DNA, the CDR3 is TGTGCCAGCAGCTTTATGGGGGCCAACGTCCTGACTTTC.

The chain uses TRBV9 and TRBJ1-3, with a tentative D call TRBD1 (6 bases). The CDR3 is made up of 14 amino acids. V lost 3 bases and J 3 bases, leaving 10 bases between the germline ends. Germline CDR1 SGDLS, CDR2 YYNGEE. The CDR3: CASSGEGVGNTIYF. CDR3 nucleotide sequence: TGTGCCAGCAGCGGGGAGGGGGTTGGAAACACCATATATTTT.

V gene TRBV4-1 combines with J gene TRBJ2-7; 7 bases align to TRBD2. V was pared by 0 bases and J by 0 bases, with 5 bases of the junction left unmatched. Germline lookup yields CDR1 MGHRA and CDR2 YSYEKL. The CDR3 is 16 amino acids. The CDR3 DNA sequence: TGCGCCAGCAGCCAAGATGGTGAGCGGGACTCCTACGAGCAGTACTTC. It codes for CASSQDGERDSYEQYF.

The chain links TRBV18 to TRBJ1-2; D possibly corresponds to TRBD1 (5 bases). CDR1 is KGHSH, CDR2 LQKENI, per germline. The V and J ends lost 3 bases and 8 bases respectively, with 13 bases between them. This CDR3 is built from 13 residues. The CDR3 protein is CASSPEGARGYTF. The CDR3 coding sequence is TGTGCCAGCTCACCGGAAGGGGCGCGCGGCTACACCTTC.

Details on this clone: Other DNA sequences from this sample encode an identical CDR3 as well. V and J are TRBV5-1 and TRBJ2-1; D may be TRBD2 (6 bases). The CDR3 runs 14 residues. CDR1 is SGHRS, CDR2 YFSETQ, per germline. V dropped 0 bases and J dropped 3 bases, with 7 bases sitting between them. This CDR3 is CASSLGGLYNEQFF. The CDR3 nucleotides read TGCGCCAGCAGCTTGGGGGGACTCTACAATGAGCAGTTCTTC. Full variable domain (rest looked up from reference TRBV5-1 and TRBJ2-1): KAGVTQTPRYLIKTRGQQVTLSCSPISGHRSVSWYQQTPGQGLQFLFEYFSETQRNKGNFPGRFSGRQFSNSRSEMNVSTLELGDSALYLCASSLGGLYNEQFFGPGTRLTVL.

Only one count was recorded for this clone. V and J are TRBV11-3 and TRBJ2-1; D not resolved. With 5 bases removed from V and 7 bases from J, the gap between germline ends came to 12 bases. From germline, CDR1 is SGHNT and CDR2 YENEEA. There are 13 residues in the CDR3. In nucleotides, the CDR3 is TGTGCCAGCAGCCCACTGGTTTGGAATGAGCAGTTCTTC. Translation: CASSPLVWNEQFF.

The chain combines TRBV20-1 with TRBJ2-1; D is ambiguous. The germline V gene has CDR1 DFQATT and CDR2 SNEGSKA (reference sequence). This CDR3 spans 11 amino acids. Trimming left V 7 bases short and J 8 bases short, with 12 bases between. CDR3: CSGNVADEQFF. The CDR3 region has the DNA TGCAGTGGGAACGTGGCGGATGAGCAGTTCTTC.

This clone showed up just once. The chain links TRBV6-6 to TRBJ1-5, with 9 positions matching TRBD1. The CDR3 consists of 17 residues. CDR1 is MNHNY and CDR2 is SVGAGI in the germline V gene (reference sequence). J lost 2 bases, V lost 5 bases, and 10 bases had no gene match. The CDR3 reads CASSPQGTGIGNQPQHF. In nucleotides, the CDR3 is TGTGCCAGCAGTCCCCAAGGGACAGGGATTGGCAATCAGCCCCAGCATTTT.

The V call is TRBV6-5, the J call TRBJ1-5, with TRBD1 matching 7 bases. Per the germline V gene, CDR1 is MNHEY and CDR2 is SVGAGI. Trimming removed 5 bases from V and 7 bases from J; junction bases left unmatched: 5. The CDR3 totals 13 residues. Here the CDR3 reads CASSPDRSQPQHF. The CDR3 DNA reads TGTGCCAGCAGTCCGGACAGGTCCCAGCCCCAGCATTTT.

This chain joins TRBV28 and TRBJ2-7, with D possibly matching TRBD2 (5 bases). Germline CDR1 MDHEN, CDR2 SYDVKM. V was trimmed by 1 base and J by 5 bases, leaving 9 bases between them. The CDR3 is 13 amino acids. The CDR3 is CASSLLSGNEQYF. Written as DNA, the CDR3 is TGTGCCAGCAGTTTATTATCCGGGAACGAGCAGTACTTC.

The CDR3 DNA sequence: TGTGCCAGCAGCTCACACCCTAGCTCTTTGGACGGTGAGCAGTTCTTC. Its protein is CASSSHPSSLDGEQFF. The chain links TRBV11-2 to TRBJ2-1; D may be TRBD2 (5 bases). Trimming shortened V by 4 bases and J by 9 bases, and 22 bases separated the two germline ends. This CDR3 contains 16 residues. Germline CDR1 reads SGHAT; CDR2 reads FQNNGV.

The chain joins TRBV27 to TRBJ1-2; 8 bases fit TRBD1. The V gene end was trimmed by 4 bases and the J gene end by 8 bases; junction bases not matched to a gene: 6. Germline values: CDR1 MNHEY, CDR2 SMNVEV (reference sequence). This CDR3 region has 13 residues. CDR3 region: CASSSTGVGGYTF. The DNA of the CDR3 is TGTGCCAGCAGTTCGACAGGGGTGGGAGGCTACACCTTC.